These 22 T cell receptor beta chains came from one sample sequenced in a study of blood T cell repertoires in COVID-19. Sequenced by immunoSEQ multiplex PCR; TCRdb stores in-frame clones only, minus some. The top ten hold 5.1% of the sample, which has 70,000 to 75,000 clones, 90% seen once. Sequenced sample: peripheral blood. All receptors come from a woman in her late teens or twenties with acute or convalescent COVID-19.

This chain uses TRBV5-5 with TRBJ1-2, with TRBD1 as a possible D gene (6 bases). CDR1 and CDR2 from the germline V gene are SGHKS and YYEKEE (reference sequence). Trimming removed 0 bases from V and 1 base from J, with 13 bases in between. This CDR3 has 16 residues. This chain's CDR3 is CASSLGQGHYNYGYTF. The CDR3 nucleotides read TGTGCCAGCAGCTTGGGGCAGGGGCACTATAACTATGGCTACACCTTC.

The gene calls are TRBV9 and TRBJ2-3; D is uncertain. V was shortened by 0 bases and J by 0 bases, with 11 bases between the two germline ends. The CDR3 sequence is 16 residues long. Germline-derived CDR1 and CDR2 are SGDLS and YYNGEE. The CDR3 bases are TGTGCCAGCAGCGTAGGAGGAGCTGGAAGCACAGATACGCAGTATTTT. Translation: CASSVGGAGSTDTQYF.

This clone has more than one count but fewer than ten. The CDR3 reads CASSQNSGGGTQYF. The CDR3 region has the DNA TGTGCCAGCAGCCAAAATAGCGGGGGGGGTACGCAGTATTTT. V is TRBV11-2 and J is TRBJ2-3, with 11 bases fitting TRBD2. The CDR3 is 14 residues long. The germline gives CDR1 SGHAT, CDR2 FQNNGV. Germline trimming cut 5 bases from V and 8 bases from J; bases unmatched to any gene: 6.

This chain connects TRBV11-2 to TRBJ2-7; TRBD1 matches 7 bases. With 5 bases clipped from V and 0 bases from J, the junction kept 7 bases outside the gene matches. Germline V gene sequence: CDR1 SGHAT, CDR2 FQNNGV. CDR3 length: 15 residues. CDR3 nucleotide sequence: TGTGCCAGCAGCCAACGACAGGGTACCTCCTACGAGCAGTACTTC. It yields the protein CASSQRQGTSYEQYF.

This clone appeared a few times. CDR3 amino acids: CASSFTGDDSPLHF. CDR3 DNA sequence: TGCGCCAGCAGCTTTACAGGGGACGATTCACCCCTCCACTTT. This chain connects TRBV5-1 to TRBJ1-6; 7 bases fit TRBD1. The V segment lost 2 bases and the J segment 8 bases; nucleotides outside the gene matches: 4. The length of the CDR3 is 14 residues. Germline CDR1 reads SGHRS; CDR2 reads YFSETQ.

The chain couples TRBV6-2 or TRBV6-3 to TRBJ2-1, with 9 bases matching TRBD2. V shed 0 bases, J shed 3 bases, and the junction held 6 bases outside the gene matches. CDR1 and CDR2 from the germline V gene are MNHEY and SVGEGT. The CDR3 covers 17 residues. CDR3 in DNA: TGTGCCAGCAGTTACTCACCAATAGCGGGAGTCTACAATGAGCAGTTCTTC. Its translation: CASSYSPIAGVYNEQFF.

This clone was counted a few times. The chain joins TRBV10-2 to TRBJ2-7; 10 bases agree with TRBD1. Germline CDR1 and CDR2: WSHSY and SAAADI. The trim removed 1 base at V and 7 bases at J, leaving 7 bases unmatched. CDR3 length equals 15 residues. The CDR3 bases are TGCGCCAGCAGTGAGTGGGACAGGGGCGGTAGAGAGCAGTACTTC. It translates to CASSEWDRGGREQYF.

The chain uses TRBV11-2 and TRBJ1-2; 7 bases are shared with TRBD1. J gave up 3 bases and V 1 base, and 2 bases lay outside the gene matches. The CDR3 consists of 14 residues. CDR1 is SGHAT, CDR2 FQNNGV, per germline. The CDR3 here is CASSLGGTDYGYTF. For the CDR3, the DNA is TGTGCCAGCAGCTTAGGGGGGACAGACTATGGCTACACCTTC. The variable domain in full, with the rest retrieved from reference TRBV11-2 and TRBJ1-2, is EAGVAQSPRYKIIEKRQSVAFWCNPISGHATLYWYQQILGQGPKLLIQFQNNGVVDDSQLPKDRFSAERLKGVDSTLKIQPAKLEDSAVYLCASSLGGTDYGYTFGSGTRLTVV.

The chain recombines TRBV18 with TRBJ1-5, with TRBD1 identical over 7 bases. From germline, CDR1 is KGHSH and CDR2 LQKENI. V gave up 0 bases and J gave up 5 bases; unmatched junction bases: 4. CDR3 length: 15 residues. CDR3 DNA sequence: TGTGCCAGCTCACCACCAGGGGGCCGGGATCAGCCCCAGCATTTT. Protein: CASSPPGGRDQPQHF. Filled out from reference TRBV18 and TRBJ1-5, the complete variable domain reads NAGVMQNPRHLVRRRGQEARLRCSPMKGHSHVYWYRQLPEEGLKFMVYLQKENIIDESGMPKERFSAEFPKEGPSILRIQQVVRGDSAAYFCASSPPGGRDQPQHFGDGTRLSIL.

This clone was detected a few times. V usage is TRBV7-9 and J usage is TRBJ2-7; weak D call: TRBD2 (5 bases). The germline CDR1 and CDR2 sequences are SEHNR and FQNEAQ (reference sequence). Trimming cost V 5 bases and J 4 bases, with 12 bases left between them. The CDR3 runs 13 residues. The CDR3: CASSLRGLYEQYF. CDR3 nucleotides: TGTGCCAGCAGCCTCCGGGGTTTGTACGAGCAGTACTTC.

The CDR3 DNA is TGTGCCTGGACCCCGGAGGGTAGCGGGACCCAGTACTTC. As protein: CAWTPEGSGTQYF. The rearrangement joins TRBV30 to TRBJ2-5; tentative D call: TRBD2 (6 bases). Germline values: CDR1 GTSNPN, CDR2 SVGIG (reference sequence). V was pared by 4 bases and J by 7 bases, with 16 bases between. The CDR3 is made up of 13 amino acids.

V and J are TRBV28 and TRBJ2-1; D is ambiguous. Germline lookup yields CDR1 MDHEN and CDR2 SYDVKM. This CDR3 region has 12 residues. Trimming stripped 5 bases from V and 4 bases from J, with 6 bases between. The CDR3 coding sequence is TGTGCCAGCAGTCTCGGGTACAATGAGCAGTTCTTC. Translated, it gives CASSLGYNEQFF.

This rearrangement joins TRBV19 to TRBJ1-5; 7 bases are a match to TRBD1. In germline, CDR1 is LNHDA, CDR2 SQIVND (reference sequence). The CDR3 has 16 residues. J was trimmed by 3 bases and V by 7 bases; bases with no gene match: 12. CDR3 DNA: TGTGCCAGTACCCCCGGGACAGCGAGATTCAATCAGCCCCAGCATTTT. Its protein is CASTPGTARFNQPQHF.

The V call is TRBV4-2, the J call TRBJ1-5, with 8 bases lining up with TRBD1. Germline CDR1 is LGHNA and CDR2 is YNFKEQ. J was trimmed by 3 bases and V by 4 bases; bases with no gene match: 11. The CDR3 runs to 17 residues. CDR3 DNA: TGTGCCAGCAGCCCTTCTAGGACAGGGCTTAACAATCAGCCCCAGCATTTT. Translation gives CASSPSRTGLNNQPQHF.

The chain uses TRBV7-6 and TRBJ2-1; 10 bases are a match to TRBD2. The junction had 13 bases not matched to a gene; V was cut back by 3 bases and J by 8 bases. The CDR3 totals 17 residues. The V gene's germline CDR1 is SGHVS and CDR2 FNYEAQ. CDR3 coding DNA: TGTGCCAGCAGCTTTGGTTACGGAGCGGGAGGGGACGATGAGCAGTTCTTC. Protein sequence: CASSFGYGAGGDDEQFF.

This clone has only one observation. Here the CDR3 DNA reads TGTGCCAGCAGTTTAAGGCGGGCTGAAGCTTTCTTT. It yields the protein CASSLRRAEAFF. The V call is TRBV12-3 or TRBV12-4, the J call TRBJ1-1; D unclear. The CDR3 is 12 residues long. The V end was cut by 2 bases, the J end by 6 bases, with 7 bases between.

The J gene is TRBJ2-1, the V gene TRBV6-5, with 13 positions matching TRBD2. This CDR3 is built from 16 residues. Germline values: CDR1 MNHEY, CDR2 SVGAGI. Trimming at V came to 4 bases and at J to 3 bases, leaving 3 bases not matched to a gene. The CDR3 DNA sequence: TGTGCCAGCAGTTCGGGACTAGCGGGATTCTACAATGAGCAGTTCTTC. It specifies CASSSGLAGFYNEQFF.

This chain links TRBV23-1 with TRBJ1-3, with 10 bases that match TRBD1. TRBV23-1 is classed as an ORF, of uncertain function. The CDR3 is 16 residues long. Losses at the gene ends were 2 bases for V and 2 bases for J; bases not matched to a gene: 3. The chain's CDR3 is CASSQRGTGAGNTIYF. The CDR3 nucleotides read TGCGCCAGCAGTCAACGAGGGACAGGGGCTGGAAACACCATATATTTT.

This chain links TRBV19 with TRBJ1-1, with a possible D match to TRBD1 (5 bases). Germline loops: CDR1 LNHDA, CDR2 SQIVND (reference sequence). CDR3 length: 14 residues. V was shortened by 6 bases and J by 1 base, with 12 bases between the two germline ends. In DNA, the CDR3 is TGTGCCAGTAGCGGAAGTGGGGCGAACACTGAAGCTTTCTTT. Its translation is CASSGSGANTEAFF.

In its sample, this clone was seen once. V gene TRBV18 combines with J gene TRBJ2-5; TRBD1 is a possible D gene (6 bases). Germline V gene data show CDR1 as KGHSH and CDR2 as LQKENI. Trimming stripped 6 bases from V and 3 bases from J, with 20 bases between. The CDR3 spans 16 residues. The CDR3 nucleotides read TGTGCCAGCTCTCACGAGGCAGGGGCATATGAAGAGACCCAGTACTTC. Protein: CASSHEAGAYEETQYF.

This chain connects TRBV3-1 (or the pseudogene TRBV3-2) to TRBJ1-2; D gene uncertain. The germline gives CDR1 LGHDT, CDR2 YNNKEL (reference sequence). This CDR3 is 15 amino acids long. V dropped 1 base and J dropped 1 base, with 10 bases sitting between them. CDR3 sequence (DNA): TGTGCCAGCAGCCAAGTGGGAGAAAGTAACTATGGCTACACCTTC. It is translated as CASSQVGESNYGYTF.

CDR3 in DNA: TGCGCCAGCAGCAGATTAGCGGGGGGAAGCACAGATACGCAGTATTTT. Its translation: CASSRLAGGSTDTQYF. V usage is TRBV5-1 and J usage is TRBJ2-3, with TRBD2 identical over 10 bases. V was pared by 4 bases and J by 0 bases, with 5 bases of the junction left unmatched. Germline-derived CDR1 and CDR2 are SGHRS and YFSETQ. The CDR3 length is 16 residues.